This TCR beta chain was recorded in a study of neurological immune-mediated disorders. Study-level results: No sharing of CDR3 amino acid sequences was observed among expanded clones across subjects, suggesting private repertoires in all groups. Patients with HTLV-1-associated myelopathy had the highest level of TCR clonal expansion, whereas patients with multiple sclerosis had the lowest level, falling beneath the level found in healthy controls.

By 5'RACE with 10-nucleotide random UMIs, the cDNA was made. TCRdb re-derived calls from the 5' RACE reads in MiXCR, one entry per CDR3 protein. Of 75,000 to 85,000 distinct CDR3 sequences in the sample, roughly 15% were seen once. Germline CDR1 is ENHRY and CDR2 is SYGVKD. V was pared by 3 bases and J by 0 bases, with 11 bases between. The CDR3 is 15 amino acids. About this clonotype itself: Its antigen is unknown.

The sequenced material came from PBMCs. This chain joins TRBV10-3 and TRBJ2-5; D is undetermined. This clonotype originated in a middle-aged woman in good health. The CDR3 sequence: CAISEGQYYQETQYF. The CDR3 DNA reads TGTGCCATCAGTGAAGGGCAGTATTACCAAGAGACCCAGTACTTC.